What follows are 2 T cell receptor beta chains derived from one specimen sequenced in a study of Ad26.COV2.S vaccination and SARS-CoV-2 variants. TCRdb keeps only in-frame clones here, not all; method: immunoSEQ multiplex PCR. The sample carries about 330,000 clones, 75% to 90% recorded once. As to treatment: some 20 received Ad26.COV2.S at low or high dose, single or two shots; about 5 received placebo; per-sample allocation not given. Specimens were obtained on day 63 following the first vaccine or placebo injection. The specimen comprised peripheral blood, sampled in a trial of Ad26.COV2.S vaccine versus placebo. The origin of the receptors is a person aged 18-60 years who received the Ad26.COV2.S COVID-19 vaccine or a placebo.

This clone came up a few times. V gene TRBV7-8 combines with J gene TRBJ2-7; 12 nucleotides align to TRBD2. With 5 bases clipped from V and 2 bases from J, the junction kept 4 bases outside the gene matches. There are 15 residues in the CDR3. Per germline, CDR1 SGHVS and CDR2 FQNEAQ. DNA of the CDR3: TGTGCCAGCAGCCAGCGGACTAGCGGGGCCTACGAGCAGTACTTC. This gives the protein CASSQRTSGAYEQYF.

The chain employs TRBV25-1 and TRBJ1-1; no reliable D call. The CDR3 is made up of 12 amino acids. Germline CDR1 and CDR2: MGHDK and SYGVNS. The V end lost 8 bases, the J end lost 0 bases, and 7 bases lay between the germline ends. CDR3 bases: TGTGCCAGCGAAGGGATGAACACTGAAGCTTTCTTT. Translating gives CASEGMNTEAFF. The full variable domain, completed using reference TRBV25-1 and TRBJ1-1, is EADIYQTPRYLVIGTGKKITLECSQTMGHDKMYWYQQDPGMELHLIHYSYGVNSTEKGDLSSESTVSRIRTEHFPLTLESARPSHTSQYLCASEGMNTEAFFGQGTRLTVV.